This T cell receptor (beta chain) was obtained from a study of PD-1 blockade in classical Hodgkin lymphoma. Only in-frame clones appear in the TCRdb table, and some are missing; sequencing was by immunoSEQ multiplex PCR. The sample consists of under 30,000 clones, approximately 90% of them appearing once. Per germline, CDR1 ENHRY and CDR2 SYGVKD. Trimming stripped 0 bases from V and 6 bases from J, with 15 bases between. This CDR3 contains 16 residues. Findings and limits, study-wide: Possibly reflecting disease activity or prior therapy, repertoire differences have causes that remain undefined.

Notes on this clone: Antigen: not known.

Time point of the sample: newly diagnosed, previously untreated cHL patient sample. The chain joins TRBV10-3 to TRBJ2-1; the D gene is possibly TRBD2 (5 bases). The TCR sequence derives from a human donor with classical Hodgkin lymphoma. Sample: peripheral blood mononuclear cells (PBMCs). CDR3 DNA sequence: TGTGCCATCAGTGAGTCGACTACCCCGGTCCTCAATGAGCAGTTCTTC. Residues: CAISESTTPVLNEQFF.